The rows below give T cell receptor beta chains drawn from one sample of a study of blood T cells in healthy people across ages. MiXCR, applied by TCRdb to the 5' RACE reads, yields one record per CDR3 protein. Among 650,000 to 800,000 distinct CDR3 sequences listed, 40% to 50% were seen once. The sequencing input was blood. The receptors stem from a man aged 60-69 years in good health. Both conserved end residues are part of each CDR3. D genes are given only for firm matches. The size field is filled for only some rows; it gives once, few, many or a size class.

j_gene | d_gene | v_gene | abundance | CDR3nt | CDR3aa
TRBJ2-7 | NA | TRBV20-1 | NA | TGCAGTGCTAGGGGGAGCGCCTTCCACGAGCAGTACTTC | CSARGSAFHEQYF
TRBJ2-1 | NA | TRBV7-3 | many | TGTGCCAGCAGCCTAGGTGAAGGCCGGATTAATGAGCAGTTCTTC | CASSLGEGRINEQFF
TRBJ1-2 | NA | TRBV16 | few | TGTGCCAGCAGCCTTCGGGCGGACCGCGGCTACACCTTC | CASSLRADRGYTF
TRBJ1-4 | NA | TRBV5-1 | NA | TGCGCCAGCAGCGTTTACAGCCCTAATGAAAAACTGTTTTTT | CASSVYSPNEKLFF
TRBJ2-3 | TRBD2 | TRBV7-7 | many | TGTGCCAGCAGCTCGGGGACTAGTAGAACAGATACGCAGTATTTT | CASSSGTSRTDTQYF
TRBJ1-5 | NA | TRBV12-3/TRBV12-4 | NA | TGTGCCAGCAGTTTAAACAGTTTAGGCAATCAGCCCCAGCATTTT | CASSLNSLGNQPQHF
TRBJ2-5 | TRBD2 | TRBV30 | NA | TGTGCCTGGAGTCTAGGACTAGCGGGGCCACAAGAGACCCAGTACTTC | CAWSLGLAGPQETQYF
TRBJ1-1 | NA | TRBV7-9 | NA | TGTGCCAGCAGCCCCGGGAGCCCAAACACTGAAGCTTTCTTT | CASSPGSPNTEAFF
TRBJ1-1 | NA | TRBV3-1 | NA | TGTGCCAGCAGCCGGACGGCGTACACTGAAGCTTTCTTT | CASSRTAYTEAFF
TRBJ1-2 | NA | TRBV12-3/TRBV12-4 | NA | TGTGCCAGCAGCCAACGCTCTAACTATGGCTACACCTTC | CASSQRSNYGYTF
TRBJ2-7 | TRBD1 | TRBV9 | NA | TGTGCCAGCAGCCCCAACCCGGGACAGGGGGACAATGAGCAGTACTTC | CASSPNPGQGDNEQYF
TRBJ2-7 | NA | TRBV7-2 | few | TGTGCCAGCAGCTCACTCGGGACGGATCCCTCCTACGAGCAGTACTTC | CASSSLGTDPSYEQYF
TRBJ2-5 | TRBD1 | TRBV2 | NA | TGTGCCGGATGGGACAGGGTTGGAGAGACCCAGTACTTC | CAGWDRVGETQYF
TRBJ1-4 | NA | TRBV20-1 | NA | TGCAGTGCTAGAGACCTGCCGGGGGTGTTTTTT | CSARDLPGVFF
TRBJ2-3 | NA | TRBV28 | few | TGTGCCAGCAGTTTGAGGGCGGGGGCGGCCGGAGATACGCAGTATTTT | CASSLRAGAAGDTQYF
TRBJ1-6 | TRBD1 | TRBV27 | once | TGTGCCACCTGGACAGGGGGGGCACCCCTCCACTTT | CATWTGGAPLHF
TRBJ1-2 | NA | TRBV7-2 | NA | TGTGCCAGCAGCTTAAACTTATGGCCCAACTATGGCTACACCTTC | CASSLNLWPNYGYTF
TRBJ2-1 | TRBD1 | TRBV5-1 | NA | TGCGCCAGCAGCTTCCCGACAGGGGGCTCCTACAATGAGCAGTTCTTC | CASSFPTGGSYNEQFF
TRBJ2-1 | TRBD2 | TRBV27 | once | TGTGCCAGCAGTTTATTAGGACTAGCGGGGGGATATGAGCAGTTCTTC | CASSLLGLAGGYEQFF
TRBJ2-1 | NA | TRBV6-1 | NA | TGTGCCAGCAGTGAGGGGGACGGGTACAATGAGCAGTTCTTC | CASSEGDGYNEQFF
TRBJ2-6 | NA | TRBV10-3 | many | TGTGCCATCAGGGACATTTCTGGGGCCAACGTCCTGACTTTC | CAIRDISGANVLTF
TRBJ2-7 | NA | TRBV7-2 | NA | TGTGCCAGCAGCTTCCCCGAGGGGACCGAATCCTACGAGCAGTACTTC | CASSFPEGTESYEQYF
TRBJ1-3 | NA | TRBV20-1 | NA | TGCAGTGCTAGAGACAGGAGGGAGCAGTTACGAAACACCATATATTTT | CSARDRREQLRNTIYF
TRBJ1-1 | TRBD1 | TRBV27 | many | TGTGCCAGCAGTTTTGGGACAGGGAACACTGAAGCTTTCTTT | CASSFGTGNTEAFF
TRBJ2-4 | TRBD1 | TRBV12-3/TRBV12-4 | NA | TGTGCCAGCAGTTTCACAGGGGCCCAAACCAAAAACATTCAGTACTTC | CASSFTGAQTKNIQYF
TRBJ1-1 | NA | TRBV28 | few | TGTGCCAGCAGAAGTACGGTGTGGCGGAACACTGAAGCTTTCTTT | CASRSTVWRNTEAFF
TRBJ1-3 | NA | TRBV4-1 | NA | TGCGCCAGCAGCCACGGAGGCACCATATATTTT | CASSHGGTIYF
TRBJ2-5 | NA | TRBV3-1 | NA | TGTGCCAGCCAGTCCCTCGGCCTTCAAGAGACCCAGTACTTC | CASQSLGLQETQYF
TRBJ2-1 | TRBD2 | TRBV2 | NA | TGTGCCAGCAGTGAGGGACTAGCGATCCAGGATGAGCAGTTCTTC | CASSEGLAIQDEQFF
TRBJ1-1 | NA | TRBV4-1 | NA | TGCGCCAGCAGCCAAGACTCAGGGTCCCCTGAAGCTTTCTTT | CASSQDSGSPEAFF
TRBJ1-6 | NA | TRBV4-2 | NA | TGTGCCAGCAGCCAAGTCTCAGGGGATCCCTATAATTCACCCCTCCACTTT | CASSQVSGDPYNSPLHF
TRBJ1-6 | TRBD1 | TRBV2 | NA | TGTGCCAGCCAACCGAAGACAGGGAATTCACCCCCCCACTTT | CASQPKTGNSPPHF
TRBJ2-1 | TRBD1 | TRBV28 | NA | TGTGCCAGTGGCGGCAGGGGGTATGAGCAGTTCTTC | CASGGRGYEQFF
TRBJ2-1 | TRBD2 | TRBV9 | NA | TGTGCCAGCAGCACCGGGACTACTTCCTGGGAGCAGTTCTTC | CASSTGTTSWEQFF
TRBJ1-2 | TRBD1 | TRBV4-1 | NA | TGCGCCAGCAGCCAACCCGTGACAGGGAACACCCATGGCTACACCTTC | CASSQPVTGNTHGYTF
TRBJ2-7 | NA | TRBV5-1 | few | TGCGCCAGCAGCTTGAAATGGGCTCAGGGAAGTGTCCACGAGCAGTACTTC | CASSLKWAQGSVHEQYF
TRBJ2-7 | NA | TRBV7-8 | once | TGTGCCAGCAGCTTAGAATACCCAGGGTACGAGCAGTACTTC | CASSLEYPGYEQYF
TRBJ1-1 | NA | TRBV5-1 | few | TGCGCCAGCAGCTTGTCCAGGGGTAGCACTGAAGCTTTCTTT | CASSLSRGSTEAFF
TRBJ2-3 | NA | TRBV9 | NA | TGTGCCAGCAGCGTAGGGGGGCGGGATACGCAGTATTTT | CASSVGGRDTQYF
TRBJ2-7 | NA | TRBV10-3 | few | TGTGCCATCAGTGAGAAGGGAACCTACGAGCAGTACTTC | CAISEKGTYEQYF
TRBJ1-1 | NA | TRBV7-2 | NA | TGTGCCAGCAGGGGGGGGGTCAGGGGATACACTGAAGCTTTCTTT | CASRGGVRGYTEAFF
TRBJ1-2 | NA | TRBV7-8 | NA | TGTGCCAGCAGCTTAGTTCTGGGGGAAAGGGACTATGGCTACACCTTC | CASSLVLGERDYGYTF
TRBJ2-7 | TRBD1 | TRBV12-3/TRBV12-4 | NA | TGTGCCAGCAACGACCAGGGGGCCGCCTACGAGCAGTACTTC | CASNDQGAAYEQYF
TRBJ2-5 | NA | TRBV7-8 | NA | TGTGCCAGCAGTCGGAGGGGCAGGGGGGAGACCCAGTACTTC | CASSRRGRGETQYF
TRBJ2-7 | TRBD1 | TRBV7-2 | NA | TGTGCCAGCAACCAAAGGGGACAGCGCTACGAGCAGTACTTC | CASNQRGQRYEQYF
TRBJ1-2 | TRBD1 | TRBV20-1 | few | TGCAGTGCCAACACAGGGGAACTTGGAGGCTACACCTTC | CSANTGELGGYTF
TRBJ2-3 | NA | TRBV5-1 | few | TGCGCCAGCAGCGCCTACGAGGGGGGACGCACAGATACGCAGTATTTT | CASSAYEGGRTDTQYF
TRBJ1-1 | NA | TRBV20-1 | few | TGCAGTGCTAGTCCCCCGCTGAACACTGAAGCTTTCTTT | CSASPPLNTEAFF
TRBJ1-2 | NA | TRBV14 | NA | TGTGCCAGCAGCCAAGTGGAGGGGACTGAAAAGAACTATGGCTACACCTTC | CASSQVEGTEKNYGYTF
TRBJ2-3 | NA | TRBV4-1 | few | TGCGCCAGCAGCCAAGGGGGGGGCCTTTCAGATACGCAGTATTTT | CASSQGGGLSDTQYF
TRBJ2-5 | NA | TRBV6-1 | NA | TGTGCCAGCAGTGGAGGCAGGTCGGAGACCCAGTACTTC | CASSGGRSETQYF
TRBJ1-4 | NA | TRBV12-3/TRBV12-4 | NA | TGTGCCAGCAGTCGCGGGGAGCCTAATGAAAAACTGTTTTTT | CASSRGEPNEKLFF